Below are 32 T cell receptor beta chains sequenced from a single sample in a study of early T cells in non-severe SARS-CoV-2 infection. One entry per CDR3 protein results from TCRdb running MiXCR on the 5' RACE reads. Altogether roughly 29,000 distinct CDR3 sequences are present, approximately 2.9% being singletons, with the ten largest covering over 0.6%. The sequencing input was whole blood. Source of these receptors: an adult who was a healthcare worker with PCR-confirmed SARS-CoV-2 infection or an uninfected control (not recorded which).

This clonotype was recorded many times. CDR3 loop: CSGQDQETQYF. The CDR3 DNA reads as TGCAGTGGACAGGACCAAGAGACCCAGTACTTC. The chain carries TRBV20-1 and TRBJ2-5, with a possible D match to TRBD1 (6 bases). The CDR3 runs to 11 residues. From germline, CDR1 is DFQATT and CDR2 SNEGSKA (reference sequence). V was clipped by 7 bases and J by 0 bases, with 6 bases between them.

In its sample, this clonotype was seen many times. The chain has TRBV20-1 and TRBJ1-1; 10 nucleotides agree with TRBD1. Trimming at V came to 8 bases and at J to 1 base, leaving 10 bases not matched to a gene. Germline assignment: CDR1 DFQATT and CDR2 SNEGSKA (reference sequence). The CDR3 sequence is 15 residues long. CDR3 residues: CSSSGQGGWNTEAFF. The CDR3 bases are TGCAGTTCCTCCGGACAGGGGGGATGGAACACTGAAGCTTTCTTT.

This clonotype showed up many times. CDR3 bases: TGTGCCACCAGTGACCCAAGACAGGGGCAAGAAGAGACCCAGTACTTC. It is translated as CATSDPRQGQEETQYF. V is TRBV24-1 and J is TRBJ2-5, with TRBD1 identical over 8 bases. The V gene end was trimmed by 4 bases and the J gene end by 3 bases; junction bases not matched to a gene: 9. This CDR3 comprises 16 residues. The germline gives CDR1 KGHDR, CDR2 SFDVKD.

This clonotype was seen ten or more times. The chain couples TRBV3-1 to TRBJ1-5; D gene uncertain. V gave up 6 bases and J gave up 4 bases, with 10 bases separating them. The germline gives CDR1 LGHDT, CDR2 YNNKEL (reference sequence). There are 13 residues in the CDR3. DNA for the CDR3: TGTGCCAGCAGTTTAGACTTAAATCAGCCCCAGCATTTT. Its protein product is CASSLDLNQPQHF.

With regard to this clonotype: One end of the junction fails to match germline, which may point to a read error. The chain links TRBV7-8 to TRBJ2-1; D perhaps matches TRBD2 (6 bases). The CDR3 length is 19 residues. The germline gives CDR1 SGHVS, CDR2 FQNEAQ. Written as DNA, the CDR3 is TGTGCCAGCAGCCTAGCCGGGACTCCCCGATACCGCTCCTACAATGAGCAGTTCTTC. Protein sequence: CASSLAGTPRYRSYNEQFF.

This clonotype was observed at least ten times. The chain links TRBV12-3 or TRBV12-4 to TRBJ2-3; D is ambiguous. The CDR3 has 16 amino acids. V was pared by 3 bases and J by 2 bases, with 15 bases between. The CDR3 reads CASSFGQRKITDTQYF. The CDR3 DNA follows: TGTGCCAGCAGTTTCGGGCAGAGAAAGATCACAGATACGCAGTATTTT.

This clonotype occurred many times. The chain joins TRBV10-1 to TRBJ1-3, with D perhaps matching TRBD1 (6 bases). Germline loops: CDR1 WNHNN, CDR2 SYGVQD (reference sequence). V was clipped by 0 bases and J by 0 bases, with 15 bases between them. The CDR3 has 18 amino acids. The CDR3 DNA follows: TGCGCCAGCAGTGAGTCGGGGTCAGGACAGACCTCTGGAAACACCATATATTTT. Encoded protein: CASSESGSGQTSGNTIYF.

This clonotype was detected many times. The V call is TRBV28, the J call TRBJ1-2, with TRBD1 matching 7 bases. The germline gives CDR1 MDHEN, CDR2 SYDVKM. V lost 4 bases and J lost 4; bases outside the gene matches: 6. This CDR3 region has 14 residues. CDR3 in DNA: TGTGCCAGCAGTTCCCGGACAGGACCCTATGGCTACACCTTC. Translating gives CASSSRTGPYGYTF.

Points on this clonotype: This CDR3 is missing its conserved last phenylalanine or tryptophan, likely due to a read error. This sequence joins TRBV10-2 and TRBJ1-6, with D tentatively TRBD1 (6 bases). This CDR3 is 18 amino acids long. Trimming took off 3 bases at V and 6 bases at J, with 21 bases between the two ends. The germline V gene has CDR1 WSHSY and CDR2 SAAADI. The CDR3 DNA follows: TGCGCCAGCAGTGACGTTCGGGACACCGACCGTATTAATTCACCCCTCCACTCT. As protein: CASSDVRDTDRINSPLHS.

In its sample, this clonotype was seen many times. This chain joins TRBV7-8 and TRBJ1-5; a possible D gene is TRBD1 (5 bases). CDR1 is SGHVS, CDR2 FQNEAQ, per germline. V was cut by 5 bases and J by 0 bases, with 11 bases left in between. The CDR3 has 15 residues. CDR3: CASSVLGTSNQPQHF. CDR3 sequence (DNA): TGTGCCAGCAGCGTGCTCGGGACTAGCAATCAGCCCCAGCATTTT.

This clonotype was counted at least ten times. The genes are TRBV19 and TRBJ2-2; 9 bases agree with TRBD1. Trimming removed 9 bases from V and 5 bases from J; junction bases left unmatched: 4. The CDR3 is made up of 13 amino acids. The germline V gene encodes CDR1 LNHDA and CDR2 SQIVND (reference sequence). The CDR3 region is CASTDRGTGELFF. CDR3 nucleotides: TGTGCCAGCACAGACAGGGGGACCGGGGAGCTGTTTTTT.

The rearrangement joins TRBV25-1 to TRBJ2-3; possible D gene TRBD1, 6 bases. V dropped 3 bases and J dropped 2 bases, with 9 bases sitting between them. CDR1 is MGHDK and CDR2 is SYGVNS in the germline V gene. The CDR3 has 14 residues. CDR3 sequence (DNA): TGTGCCAGCAGTGACAGGGGTCACACAGATACGCAGTATTTT. Its translation is CASSDRGHTDTQYF. Supplemented by reference TRBV25-1 and TRBJ2-3, the full variable domain reads EADIYQTPRYLVIGTGKKITLECSQTMGHDKMYWYQQDPGMELHLIHYSYGVNSTEKGDLSSESTVSRIRTEHFPLTLESARPSHTSQYLCASSDRGHTDTQYFGPGTRLTVL.

This clonotype was seen many times. In DNA form, the CDR3 reads TGCACCAGCAGCCAAATCTCGTCCGGGATCAGCGGAGCTAGCTCCTACAATGAGCAGTTCTTC. This sequence encodes CTSSQISSGISGASSYNEQFF. The V call is TRBV1, the J call TRBJ2-1; the DNA was not used to check the table's D call, TRBD2. TRBV1 constitutes a pseudogene. The CDR3 runs 21 residues.

This clonotype was observed a few times. CDR3 bases: TGCAGCGTTGTGAATGGGCCCAACACTGAAGCTTTCTTT. Its translation: CSVVNGPNTEAFF. The V gene is TRBV29-1, the J gene TRBJ1-1; D is unclear. The CDR3 consists of 13 residues. The V and J ends lost 4 bases and 2 bases respectively, with 11 bases between them. CDR1 is SQVTM, CDR2 ANQGSEA, per germline.

This clonotype has more than one count but fewer than ten. This chain uses TRBV5-1 with TRBJ2-3, with D possibly TRBD2 on 5 matching bases. V was pared by 2 bases and J by 0 bases, with 10 bases between. Germline V gene data show CDR1 as SGHRS and CDR2 as YFSETQ. The CDR3 loop spans 15 amino acids. The CDR3 spells CASSLSSGSTDTQYF. For the CDR3, the DNA is TGCGCCAGCAGCTTATCGTCGGGGAGCACAGATACGCAGTATTTT.

This clonotype was seen many times. The rearrangement joins TRBV25-1 to TRBJ2-4; D not resolved. This CDR3 is built from 12 residues. The germline CDR1 and CDR2 sequences are MGHDK and SYGVNS. Trimming pared 10 bases from V and 9 bases from J, leaving 16 bases between. The CDR3 DNA follows: TGTGCCATCCCGTTGCTATGCCGCATTCAGTACTTC. Protein sequence: CAIPLLCRIQYF. Looking up the rest from reference TRBV25-1 and TRBJ2-4 gives the full variable domain: EADIYQTPRYLVIGTGKKITLECSQTMGHDKMYWYQQDPGMELHLIHYSYGVNSTEKGDLSSESTVSRIRTEHFPLTLESARPSHTSQYLCAIPLLCRIQYFGAGTRLSVL.

This clonotype appeared many times. The rearrangement uses TRBV29-1 and TRBJ1-2; weak D call: TRBD1 (5 bases). CDR1 is SQVTM, CDR2 ANQGSEA, per germline. CDR3 length: 13 amino acids. The V end lost 3 bases, the J end lost 5 bases, and 13 bases lay between the germline ends. CDR3 protein: CSVDPDRPYGYTF. CDR3 DNA sequence: TGCAGCGTTGATCCCGACAGACCGTATGGCTACACCTTC.

This clonotype was detected many times. The J gene is TRBJ2-6, the V gene TRBV5-1, with D possibly matching TRBD1 (6 bases). CDR1 and CDR2 (germline): SGHRS, YFSETQ. Trimming stripped 5 bases from V and 1 base from J, with 22 bases between. CDR3 length: 19 residues. The CDR3 spells CASRGVYRARSSGANVLTF. CDR3 DNA sequence: TGCGCCAGCAGGGGGGTGTACAGGGCTCGCTCATCTGGGGCCAACGTCCTGACTTTC. The variable domain in full, completed from reference TRBV5-1 and TRBJ2-6, reads KAGVTQTPRYLIKTRGQQVTLSCSPISGHRSVSWYQQTPGQGLQFLFEYFSETQRNKGNFPGRFSGRQFSNSRSEMNVSTLELGDSALYLCASRGVYRARSSGANVLTFGAGSRLTVL.

There are many counts of this clonotype. The chain is built from TRBV6-2 or TRBV6-3 and TRBJ1-4; D unresolved. The CDR3 covers 15 residues. Germline-derived CDR1 and CDR2 are MNHEY and SVGEGT. V lost 6 bases to trimming and J lost 0 bases, with 11 bases between them. The CDR3 bases are TGTGCCAGCAGAACTACCGGGGCAACTAATGAAAAACTGTTTTTT. Amino acids: CASRTTGATNEKLFF.

This clonotype was detected many times. The chain recombines TRBV12-3 or TRBV12-4 with TRBJ1-2; 9 bases are shared with TRBD1. This CDR3 is 14 amino acids long. The junction had 6 bases not matched to a gene; V was cut back by 5 bases and J by 5 bases. CDR3 protein: CASSQNGQGYGYTF. The CDR3 DNA reads as TGTGCCAGCAGTCAAAACGGACAGGGGTATGGCTACACCTTC.

This clonotype was observed at least ten times. The V call is TRBV24-1, the J call TRBJ2-1, with 10 positions matching TRBD2. The germline V gene encodes CDR1 KGHDR and CDR2 SFDVKD. Losses at the gene ends were 6 bases for V and 7 bases for J; bases not matched to a gene: 8. The CDR3 has 15 amino acids. The CDR3 protein is CATSSTSGLENEQFF. The CDR3 nucleotides read TGTGCCACCAGTTCGACTAGCGGGTTAGAAAATGAGCAGTTCTTC.

This clonotype was found many times. The chain links TRBV24-1 to TRBJ2-3; TRBD1 matches at 7 bases. Germline loops: CDR1 KGHDR, CDR2 SFDVKD. Trimming removed 5 bases from V and 0 bases from J; junction bases left unmatched: 4. The CDR3 contains 15 residues. The CDR3 reads CATSVGDSSTDTQYF. In nucleotides, the CDR3 is TGTGCCACCAGTGTAGGGGACAGTAGCACAGATACGCAGTATTTT.

The gene calls are TRBV10-3 and TRBJ2-3; D may be TRBD1 (5 bases). Germline CDR1 and CDR2: ENHRY and SYGVKD. The CDR3 covers 16 residues. Trimming took off 3 bases at V and 0 bases at J, with 13 bases between the two ends. CDR3 nucleotides: TGTGCCATCAGTGAAGGTCAGGGCTACAGCACAGATACGCAGTATTTT. Translating it yields CAISEGQGYSTDTQYF.

There are many counts of this clonotype. V is TRBV9 and J is TRBJ1-3; 9 positions match TRBD1. The CDR3 contains 15 residues. The V gene's germline CDR1 is SGDLS and CDR2 YYNGEE. Trimming took 3 bases from V and 4 from J; bases not matched to a gene: 5. This CDR3 reads CASSARTGDGNTIYF. The CDR3 DNA reads TGTGCCAGCAGCGCGAGGACAGGGGACGGAAACACCATATATTTT.

This clonotype qualifies as medium-sized. The chain links TRBV4-1 to TRBJ1-2; D possibly corresponds to TRBD1 (6 bases). This CDR3 spans 16 amino acids. Between the trimmed V and J ends, which lost 0 bases and 4 bases, there was a span of 15 bases. Germline CDR1 and CDR2: MGHRA and YSYEKL. CDR3 coding DNA: TGCGCCAGCAGCCAAGATCGTGCAGGGGCGGTCTATGGCTACACCTTC. Protein product: CASSQDRAGAVYGYTF.

This clonotype was detected many times. This chain links TRBV7-3 with TRBJ2-3; maybe TRBD2 (6 bases). Per germline, CDR1 SGHTA and CDR2 FQGTGA. V lost 1 base and J 0 bases, leaving 8 bases between the germline ends. The CDR3 loop spans 15 amino acids. The CDR3, as DNA: TGTGCCAGCAGCTTAAGACGGGGGAGCACAGATACGCAGTATTTT. It translates to CASSLRRGSTDTQYF.

This clonotype was picked up many times. This chain uses TRBV20-1 with TRBJ1-3; 9 nucleotides align to TRBD1. This CDR3 comprises 14 residues. V shed 3 bases, J shed 3 bases, and the junction held 3 bases outside the gene matches. Germline loops: CDR1 DFQATT, CDR2 SNEGSKA (reference sequence). The CDR3 nucleotides are TGCAGTGCTAGGGAGACAGGGGGTGGAAACACCATATATTTT. Its protein is CSARETGGGNTIYF.

This clonotype was detected ten times or more. This chain uses TRBV10-2 with TRBJ1-5; D remains unclear. CDR1 is WSHSY, CDR2 SAAADI, per germline. The V gene lost 0 bases and the J gene lost 3 bases, with 6 bases spanning the gap. This CDR3 region has 14 residues. The DNA of the CDR3 is TGCGCCAGCAGTGAGTCACAAATCAATCAGCCCCAGCATTTT. Amino acids: CASSESQINQPQHF.

This clonotype was detected ten times or more. This chain joins TRBV2 and TRBJ1-1; no clear D gene. Germline V CDR1 and CDR2: SNHLY, FYNNEI. V was clipped by 6 bases and J by 2 bases, with 7 bases between them. This CDR3 spans 12 amino acids. The CDR3: CASSALNTEAFF. The DNA for the CDR3 is TGTGCCAGCAGCGCTCTAAACACTGAAGCTTTCTTT.

Ten or more counts support this clonotype. The chain is built from TRBV30 and TRBJ1-1; 8 bases are a match to TRBD1. Per germline, CDR1 GTSNPN and CDR2 SVGIG (reference sequence). This CDR3 has 16 amino acids. For the CDR3, the DNA is TGTGCGGGGCAGAGCGGACAGGGACTCATGAACACTGAAGCTTTCTTT. Translation: CAGQSGQGLMNTEAFF.

This clonotype was detected ten times or more. This sequence joins TRBV7-2 and TRBJ2-3; D assignment may be TRBD1 or TRBD2 (5 bases each). V was shortened by 4 bases and J by 8 bases, with 13 bases between the two germline ends. CDR3 length: 13 residues. Germline CDR1 and CDR2: SGHTA and FQGNSA. The CDR3 region is CASSSPGRGTQYF. CDR3 nucleotides: TGTGCCAGCAGCTCACCGGGACGAGGTACGCAGTATTTT. Supplemented by reference TRBV7-2 and TRBJ2-3, the full variable domain reads GAGVSQSPSNKVTEKGKDVELRCDPISGHTALYWYRQSLGQGLEFLIYFQGNSAPDKSGLPSDRFSAERTGGSVSTLTIQRTQQEDSAVYLCASSSPGRGTQYFGPGTRLTVL.

This clonotype appeared many times. The rearrangement joins TRBV6-5 to TRBJ2-5; D remains unclear. CDR3 length: 12 residues. CDR1 and CDR2 from the germline V gene are MNHEY and SVGAGI. Trimming took off 5 bases at V and 5 bases at J, with 9 bases between the two ends. CDR3 coding DNA: TGTGCCAGCAGTACAACCCGGGAGACCCAGTACTTC. Protein product: CASSTTRETQYF.